This T cell receptor beta chain was obtained from a study of blood T cells in healthy people across ages. In this sample, this clonotype turned up once. This CDR3 contains 18 residues. Germline V gene data show CDR1 as SNHLY and CDR2 as FYNNEI. Trimming at V came to 8 bases and at J to 3 bases, leaving 19 bases not matched to a gene. For the second PCR, which ran for about 7 to 11 cycles, a sample-barcoded 5' primer and a J-beta primer mix were used. Each single sample gave us at least 2.5 million CDR3-containing paired-end reads. One entry per CDR3 protein results from TCRdb running MiXCR on the 5' RACE reads. The table includes some 1.4 million distinct CDR3 sequences, approximately 42% detected once.

The sequence came from a woman between 18 and 30 years old in good health. The chain couples TRBV2 to TRBJ1-2; TRBD1 matches at 9 bases. Sample: blood. CDR3 nucleotide sequence: TGTGCCAGCCAAGTGTTCCGGGACAGGGTCGTTGGCGACTATGGCTACACCTTC. The encoded protein is CASQVFRDRVVGDYGYTF.